Below, 27 T cell receptor beta chains from the same sample are listed, as sequenced in a study of blood T cell repertoires in COVID-19. TCRdb's copy holds only in-frame clones and misses some; the assay was immunoSEQ multiplex PCR. The sample lists some 150,000 clones; approximately 87% were seen once. Sequenced material: peripheral blood. The receptors derive from a woman aged 60-70 years with COVID-19, enrolled during active disease.

The V gene is TRBV28, the J gene TRBJ2-7; TRBD2 is a possible D gene (7 bases). CDR1 and CDR2 (germline): MDHEN, SYDVKM. The ends were cut back, 3 bases at V and 5 bases at J, with 14 bases in the middle. This CDR3 region has 14 residues. The CDR3 here is CASSFGGAHHEQYF. The CDR3 DNA reads TGTGCCAGCAGTTTTGGGGGGGCGCATCACGAGCAGTACTTC.

The chain has TRBV5-1 and TRBJ2-7, with 9 bases that match TRBD1. CDR1 is SGHRS and CDR2 is YFSETQ in the germline V gene. The CDR3 is made up of 14 amino acids. Trimming cost V 9 bases and J 9 bases; bases outside gene matches: 16. The chain's CDR3 is CATYPGQGPRRQYF. DNA for the CDR3: TGCGCCACATACCCGGGACAGGGCCCTCGGCGGCAGTACTTC. The variable domain in full, completed from reference TRBV5-1 and TRBJ2-7, reads KAGVTQTPRYLIKTRGQQVTLSCSPISGHRSVSWYQQTPGQGLQFLFEYFSETQRNKGNFPGRFSGRQFSNSRSEMNVSTLELGDSALYLCATYPGQGPRRQYFGPGTRLTVT.

The V call is TRBV19, the J call TRBJ2-2; 9 bases fit TRBD2. This CDR3 is built from 14 residues. Germline assignment: CDR1 LNHDA and CDR2 SQIVND (reference sequence). J gave up 5 bases and V 6 bases, and 4 bases lay outside the gene matches. The CDR3 DNA is TGTGCCAGTAGCATTAGCGGGAGTACCGGGGAGCTGTTTTTT. Encoded protein: CASSISGSTGELFF.

The V call is TRBV19, the J call TRBJ1-5; unclear D gene. Trimming left V 3 bases short and J 9 bases short, with 9 bases between. The V gene's germline CDR1 is LNHDA and CDR2 SQIVND (reference sequence). This CDR3 contains 12 residues. CDR3 sequence reads: CASSMRPAPQHF. The CDR3 DNA is TGTGCCAGTAGTATGCGGCCGGCGCCCCAGCATTTT. The full variable domain, in which reference TRBV19 and TRBJ1-5 provide the parts outside the CDR3, is DGGITQSPKYLFRKEGQNVTLSCEQNLNHDAMYWYRQDPGQGLRLIYYSQIVNDFQKGDIAEGYSVSREKKESFPLTVTSAQKNPTAFYLCASSMRPAPQHFGDGTRLSIL.

The chain recombines TRBV11-2 with TRBJ2-1; 7 bases are shared with TRBD1. The CDR3 is 16 amino acids. V was pared by 4 bases and J by 2 bases, with 8 bases of the junction left unmatched. Germline V gene sequence: CDR1 SGHAT, CDR2 FQNNGV. The CDR3 is CASSSEPGQPYNEQFF. DNA for the CDR3: TGTGCCAGCAGCTCCGAGCCGGGACAGCCCTACAATGAGCAGTTCTTC.

CDR3 region: CASSEWAAGDNYGYTF. In DNA, the CDR3 is TGTGCCAGCAGTGAATGGGCAGCGGGGGATAACTATGGCTACACCTTC. This chain joins TRBV25-1 and TRBJ1-2, with D maybe TRBD1 (5 bases). CDR1 is MGHDK, CDR2 SYGVNS, per germline. The CDR3 contains 16 residues. Trimming removed 1 base at V and 1 base at J, with 13 bases between.

This rearrangement joins TRBV11-2 to TRBJ1-4; 7 bases align to TRBD1. Germline loops: CDR1 SGHAT, CDR2 FQNNGV. V trimming: 2 bases; J trimming: 5 bases; junction bases outside the gene matches: 17. The CDR3 contains 19 residues. The CDR3 nucleotides read TGTGCCAGCAGCTTAATGGGCGGGTCGACAGGGCCAAAGAATGAAAAACTGTTTTTT. Translating it yields CASSLMGGSTGPKNEKLFF.

The chain links TRBV6-6 to TRBJ2-5; the D gene is possibly TRBD2 (6 bases). The length of the CDR3 is 14 residues. V was trimmed by 7 bases and J by 8 bases, leaving 20 bases between them. Per germline, CDR1 MNHNY and CDR2 SVGAGI (reference sequence). CDR3 in amino acids: CASTRGSLKETQYF. CDR3 nucleotides: TGTGCCAGCACCCGGGGGAGTCTTAAGGAAACCCAGTACTTC.

The V call is TRBV29-1, the J call TRBJ1-2; possibly TRBD1 for D (6 bases). Trimming removed 4 bases at V and 3 bases at J, with 9 bases between. Germline loops: CDR1 SQVTM, CDR2 ANQGSEA. The CDR3 covers 12 residues. The CDR3 spells CSVGGGDYGYTF. The CDR3 nucleotides read TGCAGCGTTGGGGGGGGCGACTATGGCTACACCTTC.

The J gene is TRBJ2-7, the V gene TRBV19; possible D gene TRBD1, 5 bases. Between the trimmed V and J ends, which lost 1 base and 4 bases, there was a span of 14 bases. The CDR3 extends over 15 amino acids. Germline V lookup: CDR1 LNHDA, CDR2 SQIVND (reference sequence). The CDR3 is CASSIGARVGYEQYF. In DNA form, the CDR3 reads TGTGCCAGTAGTATAGGGGCCAGGGTGGGGTACGAGCAGTACTTC.

V gene TRBV9 combines with J gene TRBJ2-1; the match to TRBD2 covers 9 bases. Trimming cost V 0 bases and J 4 bases; bases outside gene matches: 8. CDR3 length: 17 amino acids. The germline CDR1 and CDR2 sequences are SGDLS and YYNGEE. This CDR3 reads CASSVAGREGGYNEQFF. CDR3 sequence (DNA): TGTGCCAGCAGCGTAGCGGGGCGGGAGGGGGGTTACAATGAGCAGTTCTTC. The whole variable domain, remainder taken from reference TRBV9 and TRBJ2-1, is DSGVTQTPKHLITATGQRVTLRCSPRSGDLSVYWYQQSLDQGLQFLIQYYNGEERAKGNILERFSAQQFPDLHSELNLSSLELGDSALYFCASSVAGREGGYNEQFFGPGTRLTVL.

This chain's CDR3 is CASSFGGLNQPQHF. In nucleotides, the CDR3 is TGTGCCAGCAGCTTTGGGGGACTCAATCAGCCCCAGCATTTT. This chain links TRBV11-2 with TRBJ1-5; D might be TRBD1 (5 bases). This CDR3 comprises 14 residues. The germline V gene encodes CDR1 SGHAT and CDR2 FQNNGV. With 3 bases removed from V and 3 bases from J, the gap between germline ends came to 9 bases.

V and J are TRBV7-9 and TRBJ2-1, with D unclear. The germline CDR1 and CDR2 sequences are SEHNR and FQNEAQ (reference sequence). The CDR3 is 11 amino acids. The V and J ends lost 5 bases and 9 bases respectively, with 8 bases between them. The CDR3 DNA reads as TGTGCCAGCAGCCCCGGCGGTGAGCAGTTCTTC. Its protein is CASSPGGEQFF. Filled out from reference TRBV7-9 and TRBJ2-1, the complete variable domain reads DTGVSQNPRHKITKRGQNVTFRCDPISEHNRLYWYRQTLGQGPEFLTYFQNEAQLEKSRLLSDRFSAERPKGSFSTLEIQRTEQGDSAMYLCASSPGGEQFFGPGTRLTVL.

The chain employs TRBV9 and TRBJ1-2, with TRBD1 matching over 8 bases. The junction had 10 bases not matched to a gene; V was cut back by 5 bases and J by 4 bases. The CDR3 has 15 amino acids. Germline V gene sequence: CDR1 SGDLS, CDR2 YYNGEE. The CDR3 sequence: CASSQNPGTGYGYTF. The CDR3 DNA reads TGTGCCAGCAGTCAAAACCCCGGGACAGGCTATGGCTACACCTTC.

This sequence joins TRBV19 and TRBJ1-1; no reliable D call. The CDR3 has 15 residues. Germline V gives CDR1 LNHDA, CDR2 SQIVND (reference sequence). V lost 3 bases and J 1 base, leaving 12 bases between the germline ends. The CDR3 reads CASSILWAQNTEAFF. As DNA, the CDR3 is TGTGCCAGTAGTATTTTGTGGGCCCAGAACACTGAAGCTTTCTTT.

The genes are TRBV20-1 and TRBJ2-7; 9 positions agree with TRBD2. This CDR3 comprises 14 residues. V dropped 3 bases and J dropped 1; count of bases not matched to a gene: 4. CDR1 and CDR2 (germline): DFQATT, SNEGSKA (reference sequence). DNA for the CDR3: TGCAGTGCTAGTATTAGCGGGAGTTCCTACGAGCAGTACTTC. It translates to CSASISGSSYEQYF.

The CDR3 region has the DNA TGTGCCAGCAGTTTATTCAGGACTGGGGCCAACGTCCTGACTTTC. It translates to CASSLFRTGANVLTF. The chain carries TRBV27 and TRBJ2-6, with D unclear. Germline V lookup: CDR1 MNHEY, CDR2 SMNVEV (reference sequence). The CDR3 totals 15 residues. Deletions cut 1 base from V and 2 bases from J, with 6 bases between. Full variable domain (missing parts from reference TRBV27 and TRBJ2-6): EAQVTQNPRYLITVTGKKLTVTCSQNMNHEYMSWYRQDPGLGLRQIYYSMNVEVTDKGDVPEGYKVSRKEKRNFPLILESPSPNQTSLYFCASSLFRTGANVLTFGAGSRLTVL.

J is TRBJ2-1 and V is TRBV5-1; D gene uncertain. This CDR3 is 11 amino acids long. Trimming removed 6 bases at V and 3 bases at J, with 4 bases between. Germline values: CDR1 SGHRS, CDR2 YFSETQ. In DNA form, the CDR3 reads TGCGCCAGCAAGCTCTACAATGAGCAGTTCTTC. Translating it yields CASKLYNEQFF.

This clone was seen once. The V gene is TRBV4-1, the J gene TRBJ1-2; 8 bases agree with TRBD1. The germline V gene encodes CDR1 MGHRA and CDR2 YSYEKL. The CDR3 covers 15 residues. Unmatched junction bases numbered 7, after V lost 3 bases and J lost 4 bases. The CDR3 is CASSQADRDSYGYTF. CDR3 nucleotides: TGCGCCAGCAGCCAGGCGGACAGGGATAGCTATGGCTACACCTTC.

The chain joins TRBV6-5 to TRBJ2-3; D unclear. Germline V gene data show CDR1 as MNHEY and CDR2 as SVGAGI. The V gene lost 6 bases and the J gene lost 6 bases, with 19 bases spanning the gap. The CDR3 is 15 amino acids. The CDR3 DNA follows: TGTGCCAGCAGACTGGTAGAGCTAGTTCGGGATACGCAGTATTTT. Translated: CASRLVELVRDTQYF.

The chain couples TRBV10-1 to TRBJ2-2; TRBD1 matches at 7 bases. Looked up from germline, CDR1 is WNHNN and CDR2 is SYGVQD (reference sequence). With V trimmed by 6 bases and J by 1 base, 2 bases remained unmatched. CDR3 length: 14 amino acids. In DNA, the CDR3 is TGCGCCAGCAGGACAGGGCGGAACACCGGGGAGCTGTTTTTT. Encoded protein: CASRTGRNTGELFF.

J is TRBJ2-1 and V is TRBV9; 13 bases match TRBD2. From germline, CDR1 is SGDLS and CDR2 YYNGEE. There are 15 residues in the CDR3. J gave up 8 bases and V 4 bases, and 6 bases lay outside the gene matches. The CDR3 DNA reads TGTGCCAGCAGCATTACTAGCGGGAGGGGTTATGAGCAGTTCTTC. Translation gives CASSITSGRGYEQFF. The variable domain in full, with the rest retrieved from reference TRBV9 and TRBJ2-1, is DSGVTQTPKHLITATGQRVTLRCSPRSGDLSVYWYQQSLDQGLQFLIQYYNGEERAKGNILERFSAQQFPDLHSELNLSSLELGDSALYFCASSITSGRGYEQFFGPGTRLTVL.

This clone was seen once. The chain combines TRBV27 with TRBJ2-7, with 10 bases that match TRBD2. The CDR3 is 18 amino acids. From germline, CDR1 is MNHEY and CDR2 SMNVEV (reference sequence). Germline trimming cut 5 bases from V and 0 bases from J; bases unmatched to any gene: 13. The CDR3 region has the DNA TGTGCCAGCAGTCTGCTAGCGGGAGTTAGGGCTATCTCCTACGAGCAGTACTTC. Translation: CASSLLAGVRAISYEQYF.

This rearrangement joins TRBV27 to TRBJ2-7; TRBD2 aligns across 8 bases. From germline, CDR1 is MNHEY and CDR2 SMNVEV (reference sequence). This CDR3 has 19 residues. Trimming removed 3 bases from V and 2 bases from J; junction bases left unmatched: 18. The CDR3 region is CASSFSGAKHLSGTYEQYF. The DNA for the CDR3 is TGTGCCAGCAGTTTTAGCGGGGCGAAACACCTTAGCGGTACCTACGAGCAGTACTTC.

This clone is a singleton in its sample. The chain uses TRBV7-2 and TRBJ2-2; 7 nucleotides match TRBD2. After removal of 4 bases from V and 4 bases from J, the junction contained 9 bases not matched to a gene. CDR1 is SGHTA and CDR2 is FQGNSA in the germline V gene. The CDR3 is 16 amino acids. The CDR3 is CASSSRVLAATGELFF. The CDR3, as DNA: TGTGCCAGCAGCTCACGGGTGCTAGCGGCCACCGGGGAGCTGTTTTTT.

Regarding this clone: A junction end diverges from the germline sequence, so it may reflect a read error. The CDR3 nucleotides are TGTGCCTGGAGTGTACAGGTTTCGGACAGGGGCCAGTTC. Protein: CAWSVQVSDRGQF. The V call is TRBV30, the J call TRBJ1-2; 9 nucleotides agree with TRBD1. Germline loops: CDR1 GTSNPN, CDR2 SVGIG (reference sequence). CDR3 length equals 13 residues.

This clone was detected once. This chain links TRBV6-2 or TRBV6-3 with TRBJ1-5; D uncertain. CDR1 and CDR2 (germline): MNHEY, SVGEGT. V was trimmed by 2 bases and J by 7 bases, leaving 12 bases between them. The CDR3 loop spans 14 amino acids. The DNA for the CDR3 is TGTGCCAGCAGTTACCGAGACGAGGGCCAGCCCCAGCATTTT. It is translated as CASSYRDEGQPQHF.